This is a list of T cell receptor beta chains from one sample in a study of identifying expanded T cells in peripheral blood. The data were produced by immunoSEQ multiplex PCR, yet TCRdb's version contains in-frame clones alone and is incomplete. The table includes around 70,000 clones, 90% detected once. The specimen sequenced was blood. The receptor set was obtained from a person aged 18-70 years in good health. The CDR3 runs from the conserved cysteine through the conserved F or W. The D gene is left open where the match is weak. Clone sizes are given selectively: once, few, many, or a class where the clone is expanded.

clone_size: .; j_call: TRBJ1-1; d_call: TRBD1; v_call: TRBV30; cdr3_aa: CAWSSLRTGQGGHTEAFF; cdr3_nt: TGTGCCTGGAGTAGCCTACGAACCGGACAGGGCGGGCACACTGAAGCTTTCTTT
clone_size: .; j_call: TRBJ2-1; d_call: TRBD2; v_call: TRBV6-6; cdr3_aa: CASRETSGSSNEQFF; cdr3_nt: TGTGCCAGCAGAGAGACTAGCGGGTCCTCTAATGAGCAGTTCTTC
clone_size: .; j_call: TRBJ1-3; d_call: .; v_call: TRBV10-3; cdr3_aa: CAISDPISGNTIYF; cdr3_nt: TGTGCCATCAGTGACCCCATCTCTGGAAACACCATATATTTT
clone_size: .; j_call: TRBJ2-7; d_call: TRBD1; v_call: TRBV5-6; cdr3_aa: CASSLWRQGARLLYEQYF; cdr3_nt: TGTGCCAGCAGCTTGTGGCGACAGGGGGCGCGTCTATTATACGAGCAGTACTTC
clone_size: .; j_call: TRBJ2-2; d_call: .; v_call: TRBV9; cdr3_aa: CASSERLAGELFF; cdr3_nt: TGTGCCAGCAGCGAGAGACTAGCCGGGGAGCTGTTTTTT
clone_size: .; j_call: TRBJ1-5; d_call: .; v_call: TRBV6-6; cdr3_aa: CASSYSFQPQHF; cdr3_nt: TGTGCCAGCAGTTACTCGTTCCAGCCCCAGCATTTT
clone_size: .; j_call: TRBJ2-1; d_call: .; v_call: TRBV19; cdr3_aa: CASSTTGFSFF; cdr3_nt: TGTGCCAGTAGTACAACAGGGTTTTCGTTCTTC
clone_size: .; j_call: TRBJ2-7; d_call: TRBD1; v_call: TRBV30; cdr3_aa: CAWAPDRGVDEQYF; cdr3_nt: TGTGCCTGGGCTCCGGACAGGGGAGTGGACGAGCAGTACTTC
clone_size: .; j_call: TRBJ1-1; d_call: TRBD1; v_call: TRBV13; cdr3_aa: CASSLGRQGLRAEAFF; cdr3_nt: TGTGCCAGCAGCTTAGGGCGACAGGGATTACGGGCTGAAGCTTTCTTT
clone_size: .; j_call: TRBJ2-1; d_call: .; v_call: TRBV29-1; cdr3_aa: CSVPSRGRHEQFF; cdr3_nt: TGCAGCGTCCCCTCCCGGGGGAGGCATGAGCAGTTCTTC
clone_size: .; j_call: TRBJ1-1; d_call: TRBD1; v_call: TRBV5-5; cdr3_aa: CASSHSPGQGNTEAFF; cdr3_nt: TGTGCCAGCAGCCATAGTCCGGGACAGGGGAATACTGAAGCTTTCTTT
clone_size: .; j_call: TRBJ2-7; d_call: .; v_call: TRBV13; cdr3_aa: CTSIDRGAPLEQYF; cdr3_nt: TGTACCAGCATCGACCGGGGGGCGCCGCTCGAGCAGTACTTC
clone_size: .; j_call: TRBJ1-1; d_call: TRBD1; v_call: TRBV10-3; cdr3_aa: CAITQTGGSFGTEAFF; cdr3_nt: TGTGCCATCACCCAAACAGGGGGCTCTTTCGGCACTGAAGCTTTCTTT
clone_size: .; j_call: TRBJ2-7; d_call: .; v_call: TRBV5-1; cdr3_aa: CASRQEAGTNYEQYF; cdr3_nt: TGCGCCAGCAGGCAAGAGGCGGGGACGAACTACGAGCAGTACTTC
clone_size: .; j_call: TRBJ2-3; d_call: .; v_call: TRBV6-5; cdr3_aa: CASGQRRGGTDTQYF; cdr3_nt: TGTGCCAGCGGACAAAGAAGGGGGGGCACAGATACGCAGTATTTT
clone_size: once; j_call: TRBJ2-2; d_call: TRBD2; v_call: TRBV5-4; cdr3_aa: CASSSGLANTGELFF; cdr3_nt: TGTGCCAGCAGCTCGGGACTAGCGAACACCGGGGAGCTGTTTTTT
clone_size: .; j_call: TRBJ1-4; d_call: .; v_call: TRBV7-2; cdr3_aa: CASSLSGEGGKLFF; cdr3_nt: TGTGCCAGCAGCCTCTCGGGGGAAGGTGGGAAACTGTTTTTT
clone_size: .; j_call: TRBJ1-2; d_call: TRBD1; v_call: TRBV2; cdr3_aa: CASSLGQGNAYGYTF; cdr3_nt: TGTGCCAGCAGTTTGGGACAGGGGAACGCCTATGGCTACACCTTC
clone_size: .; j_call: TRBJ1-2; d_call: .; v_call: TRBV18; cdr3_aa: CASSPGTTAGYTF; cdr3_nt: TGTGCCAGCTCACCCGGGACAACCGCTGGCTACACCTTC
clone_size: few; j_call: TRBJ1-5; d_call: .; v_call: TRBV28; cdr3_aa: CASSFARGYSNQPQHF; cdr3_nt: TGTGCCAGCAGTTTTGCGAGAGGATATAGCAATCAGCCCCAGCATTTT
clone_size: .; j_call: TRBJ2-7; d_call: .; v_call: TRBV6-1; cdr3_aa: CASSERRGRSSSYEQYF; cdr3_nt: TGTGCCAGCAGTGAAAGAAGGGGCAGATCGAGCTCCTACGAGCAGTACTTC
clone_size: .; j_call: TRBJ1-1; d_call: TRBD1; v_call: TRBV5-1; cdr3_aa: CASSGGRPNTEAFF; cdr3_nt: TGCGCCAGCTCAGGGGGCAGGCCGAACACTGAAGCTTTCTTT
clone_size: .; j_call: TRBJ2-7; d_call: .; v_call: TRBV9; cdr3_aa: CASSPSGSKTYEQYF; cdr3_nt: TGTGCCAGCAGCCCCTCCGGGAGCAAAACCTACGAGCAGTACTTC
clone_size: .; j_call: TRBJ1-4; d_call: TRBD1; v_call: TRBV7-6; cdr3_aa: CASSLGRTGNHEKLFF; cdr3_nt: TGTGCCAGCAGCTTAGGAAGGACAGGGAATCATGAAAAACTGTTTTTT
clone_size: .; j_call: TRBJ2-7; d_call: TRBD2; v_call: TRBV28; cdr3_aa: CASKGLAGGRKSYEQYF; cdr3_nt: TGTGCCAGCAAAGGACTAGCGGGAGGCCGGAAATCCTACGAGCAGTACTTC
clone_size: once; j_call: TRBJ2-4; d_call: TRBD1; v_call: TRBV7-8; cdr3_aa: CASSTNRGSGKNIQYF; cdr3_nt: TGTGCCAGCAGCACCAACAGGGGAAGCGGCAAAAACATTCAGTACTTC
clone_size: .; j_call: TRBJ2-7; d_call: .; v_call: TRBV5-4; cdr3_aa: CASSRDAREQYF; cdr3_nt: TGTGCCAGCAGCCGGGATGCGAGAGAGCAGTACTTC
clone_size: .; j_call: TRBJ1-5; d_call: TRBD1; v_call: TRBV6-5; cdr3_aa: CASSYYRGQPQHF; cdr3_nt: TGTGCCAGCAGTTACTACAGGGGGCAGCCCCAGCATTTT
clone_size: many; j_call: TRBJ1-4; d_call: .; v_call: TRBV2; cdr3_aa: CASSEVPGEKLFF; cdr3_nt: TGTGCCAGCAGTGAAGTCCCGGGGGAAAAACTGTTTTTT
clone_size: .; j_call: TRBJ2-7; d_call: TRBD2; v_call: TRBV19; cdr3_aa: CASSYAGAYEQYF; cdr3_nt: TGTGCCAGTAGTTACGCGGGAGCCTACGAGCAGTACTTC
clone_size: .; j_call: TRBJ2-7; d_call: .; v_call: TRBV25-1; cdr3_aa: CASSTIGHLIEQYF; cdr3_nt: TGTGCCAGCAGTACCATCGGACATCTTATCGAGCAGTACTTC
clone_size: .; j_call: TRBJ2-5; d_call: .; v_call: TRBV18; cdr3_aa: CASSPGAASETQYF; cdr3_nt: TGTGCCAGCTCACCAGGGGCCGCCTCGGAGACCCAGTACTTC
clone_size: .; j_call: TRBJ2-3; d_call: TRBD1; v_call: TRBV28; cdr3_aa: CASSPPGQGVARAQYF; cdr3_nt: TGTGCCAGCAGCCCCCCGGGACAGGGCGTAGCGAGAGCGCAGTATTTT
clone_size: .; j_call: TRBJ1-1; d_call: .; v_call: TRBV25-1; cdr3_aa: CASSGALYTEAFF; cdr3_nt: TGTGCCAGCAGTGGAGCGCTTTACACTGAAGCTTTCTTT
clone_size: once; j_call: TRBJ1-6; d_call: .; v_call: TRBV5-1; cdr3_aa: CASRPEGYNSPLHF; cdr3_nt: TGCGCCAGCAGGCCCGAAGGCTATAATTCACCCCTCCACTTT
clone_size: .; j_call: TRBJ2-1; d_call: TRBD2; v_call: TRBV4-1; cdr3_aa: CASSRTSGPYNEQFF; cdr3_nt: TGCGCCAGCAGCCGGACTAGCGGCCCATACAATGAGCAGTTCTTC
clone_size: .; j_call: TRBJ1-1; d_call: .; v_call: TRBV4-3; cdr3_aa: CASSQDVLGEAFF; cdr3_nt: TGCGCCAGCAGCCAAGATGTTTTAGGTGAAGCTTTCTTT
clone_size: .; j_call: TRBJ2-2; d_call: .; v_call: TRBV7-2; cdr3_aa: CASGVRSTGELFF; cdr3_nt: TGTGCCAGCGGGGTGAGGAGCACCGGGGAGCTGTTTTTT
clone_size: .; j_call: TRBJ2-7; d_call: .; v_call: TRBV9; cdr3_aa: CASSVALGSGYEQYF; cdr3_nt: TGTGCCAGCAGCGTAGCTCTTGGGTCGGGGTACGAGCAGTACTTC
clone_size: .; j_call: TRBJ1-4; d_call: TRBD1; v_call: TRBV2; cdr3_aa: CASSAQGTGGEKLFF; cdr3_nt: TGTGCCAGCAGTGCCCAAGGGACAGGAGGTGAAAAACTGTTTTTT
clone_size: .; j_call: TRBJ1-4; d_call: .; v_call: TRBV4-3; cdr3_aa: CASSPRATNEKLFF; cdr3_nt: TGCGCCAGCAGCCCCAGGGCGACTAATGAAAAACTGTTTTTT
clone_size: .; j_call: TRBJ1-1; d_call: .; v_call: TRBV19; cdr3_aa: CASSIVPDTEAFF; cdr3_nt: TGTGCCAGTAGTATAGTGCCCGACACTGAAGCTTTCTTT